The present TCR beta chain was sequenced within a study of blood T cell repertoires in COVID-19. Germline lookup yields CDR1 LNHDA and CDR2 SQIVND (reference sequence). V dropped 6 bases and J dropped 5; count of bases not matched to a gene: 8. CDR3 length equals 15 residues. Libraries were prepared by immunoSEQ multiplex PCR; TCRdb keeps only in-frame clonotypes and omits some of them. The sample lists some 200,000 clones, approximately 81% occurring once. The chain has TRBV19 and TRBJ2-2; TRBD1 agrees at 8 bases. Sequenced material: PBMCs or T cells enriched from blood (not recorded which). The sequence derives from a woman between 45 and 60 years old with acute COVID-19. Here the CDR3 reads CASSLRDRKTGELFF. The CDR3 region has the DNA TGTGCCAGTAGCCTCCGGGACAGGAAAACCGGGGAGCTGTTTTTT.